What follows describes a single T cell receptor beta chain. The antigen remains unidentified. Treatment in this sample: oral pan-JAK inhibitor, 5-10 mg twice daily. Punch biopsies of lesional scalp, plus peripheral blood, were taken from alopecia areata patients. These data originate in a study of CD8+ T cells in alopecia areata. General observations from the study: Uncertain still, given a single nonresponder, is whether baseline CD8+ expansion links to response. Alopecia totalis/universalis scalp especially showed more expanded CD8+ clones than normal scalp. Scalp clonality, along with expanded CD8+ clones among the top 100, was significantly decreased by tofacitinib.

Reverse transcription of extracted RNA yielded cDNA, which provided the sequencing template. Profiled with immunoSEQ multiplex PCR; TCRdb holds only in-frame clones, not every one. The sample includes about 120,000 clones, about 50% of them seen just once. Germline trimming cut 4 bases from V and 3 bases from J; bases unmatched to any gene: 5. The CDR3 length is 15 residues. Per the germline V gene, CDR1 is LNHDA and CDR2 is SQIVND (reference sequence). The chain links TRBV19 to TRBJ2-7, with TRBD1 matching over 11 bases. This material consisted of CD4+ T cells sorted from blood, taken at week 4, from a patient treated with tofacitinib. The sequence derives from a human donor with alopecia areata. The DNA of the CDR3 is TGTGCCAGTAGTAAAGGGACAGGGGGACTCTACGAGCAGTACTTC. Protein: CASSKGTGGLYEQYF.